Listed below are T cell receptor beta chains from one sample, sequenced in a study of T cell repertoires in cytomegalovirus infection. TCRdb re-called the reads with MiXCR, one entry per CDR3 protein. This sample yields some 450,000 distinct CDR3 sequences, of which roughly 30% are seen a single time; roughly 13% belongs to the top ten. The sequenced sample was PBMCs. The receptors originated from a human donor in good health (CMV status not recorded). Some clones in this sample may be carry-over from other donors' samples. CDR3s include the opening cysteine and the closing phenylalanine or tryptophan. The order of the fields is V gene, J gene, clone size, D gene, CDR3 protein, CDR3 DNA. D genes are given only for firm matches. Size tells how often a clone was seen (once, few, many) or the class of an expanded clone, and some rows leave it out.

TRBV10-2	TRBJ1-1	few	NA	CASRGPQNTEAFF	TGCGCCAGCAGGGGACCTCAGAACACTGAAGCTTTCTTT
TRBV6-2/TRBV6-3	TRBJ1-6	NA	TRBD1	CASGSAGTGVKNSPLHF	TGTGCCAGCGGTTCCGCCGGGACAGGGGTTAAAAATTCACCCCTCCACTTT
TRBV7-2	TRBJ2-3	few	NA	CASSSVSSDTQYF	TGTGCCAGCAGCTCGGTATCCTCAGATACGCAGTATTTT
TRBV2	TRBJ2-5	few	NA	CASSVESETQYF	TGTGCCAGCAGTGTTGAGTCGGAGACCCAGTACTTC
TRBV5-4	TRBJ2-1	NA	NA	CASSLGGGFNNEQFF	TGTGCCAGCAGCTTGGGTGGGGGATTCAACAATGAGCAGTTCTTC
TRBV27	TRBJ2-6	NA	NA	CASSPMVAGANVLTF	TGTGCCAGCAGTCCTATGGTTGCTGGGGCCAACGTCCTGACTTTC
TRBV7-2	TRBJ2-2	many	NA	CASSFATGMWKPGELFF	TGTGCCAGCAGCTTCGCTACAGGGATGTGGAAGCCCGGGGAGCTGTTTTTT
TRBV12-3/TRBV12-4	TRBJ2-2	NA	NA	CASSSVLFWTTFTGELFF	TGTGCCAGCAGTTCTGTTTTATTTTGGACTACCTTCACCGGGGAGCTGTTTTTT
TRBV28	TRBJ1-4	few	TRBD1	CASRTTGVGNEKLFF	TGTGCCAGCAGAACAACAGGGGTTGGTAATGAAAAACTGTTTTTT
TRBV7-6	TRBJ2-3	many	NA	CASSLGGAAADTQYF	TGTGCCAGCAGCTTAGGGGGGGCAGCGGCAGATACGCAGTATTTT
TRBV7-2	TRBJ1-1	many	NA	CASSLVGGKLTEAFF	TGTGCCAGCAGCTTAGTGGGAGGGAAGCTGACTGAAGCTTTCTTT
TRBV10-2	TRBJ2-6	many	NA	CASGGAGTSGANVLTF	TGCGCCAGCGGGGGCGCCGGGACATCTGGGGCCAACGTCCTGACTTTC
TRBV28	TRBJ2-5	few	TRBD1	CASRTGTARQETQYF	TGTGCCAGCAGAACCGGGACAGCCCGCCAAGAGACCCAGTACTTC
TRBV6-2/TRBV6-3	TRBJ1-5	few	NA	CASSYWNGQPQHF	TGTGCCAGCAGTTATTGGAATGGACAGCCCCAGCATTTT
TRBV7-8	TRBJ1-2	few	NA	CASSLEGGRSYGYTF	TGTGCCAGCAGCTTAGAGGGGGGGCGGAGCTATGGCTACACCTTC
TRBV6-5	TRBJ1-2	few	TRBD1	CASSPGQGRIDTF	TGTGCCAGCAGTCCAGGACAGGGGCGGATCGACACCTTC
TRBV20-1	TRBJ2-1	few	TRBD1	CSAPTGDNEQFF	TGCAGTGCCCCGACAGGGGACAATGAGCAGTTCTTC
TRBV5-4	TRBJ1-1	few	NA	CASSLSGTPSWNTEAFF	TGTGCCAGCAGCTTATCCGGGACTCCCTCTTGGAACACTGAAGCTTTCTTT
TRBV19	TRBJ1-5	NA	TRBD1	CASSILGQYNQPQHF	TGTGCCAGTAGTATACTGGGACAGTACAATCAGCCCCAGCATTTT
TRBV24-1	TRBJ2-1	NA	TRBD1	CATSVQGAVDEQFF	TGTGCCACCAGTGTGCAGGGGGCGGTCGATGAGCAGTTCTTC
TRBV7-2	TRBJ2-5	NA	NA	CASSWALGDTQYF	TGTGCCAGCAGCTGGGCCCTGGGGGACACCCAGTACTTC
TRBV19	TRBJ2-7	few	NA	CASSIRGVYEQYF	TGTGCCAGTAGTATCAGGGGGGTCTACGAGCAGTACTTC
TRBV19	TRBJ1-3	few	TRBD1	CASRIDRASGNTIYF	TGTGCCAGTAGGATAGACAGGGCGTCCGGAAACACCATATATTTT
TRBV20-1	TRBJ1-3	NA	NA	CSARVGWNQGNTIYF	TGCAGTGCTAGAGTCGGCTGGAACCAAGGAAACACCATATATTTT
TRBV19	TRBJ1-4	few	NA	CASRPGHVTTNEKLFF	TGTGCCAGTAGACCGGGACACGTTACAACTAATGAAAAACTGTTTTTT
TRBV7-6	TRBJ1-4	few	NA	CASSPSARPATNEKLFF	TGTGCCAGCAGCCCTTCCGCTCGCCCTGCAACTAATGAAAAACTGTTTTTT
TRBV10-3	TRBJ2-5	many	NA	CAISESLGGKETQYF	TGTGCCATCAGTGAGTCGCTGGGTGGGAAAGAGACCCAGTACTTC
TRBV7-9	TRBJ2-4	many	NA	CASSLARPGDKNIQYF	TGTGCCAGCAGCTTAGCTCGGCCAGGGGATAAAAACATTCAGTACTTC
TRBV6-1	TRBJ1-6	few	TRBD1	CASRPGQGVKFPNSPLHF	TGTGCCAGCAGGCCCGGACAGGGGGTTAAGTTCCCTAATTCACCCCTCCACTTT
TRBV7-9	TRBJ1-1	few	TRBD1	CASGTGAGEAFF	TGTGCCAGCGGGACAGGGGCAGGTGAAGCTTTCTTT